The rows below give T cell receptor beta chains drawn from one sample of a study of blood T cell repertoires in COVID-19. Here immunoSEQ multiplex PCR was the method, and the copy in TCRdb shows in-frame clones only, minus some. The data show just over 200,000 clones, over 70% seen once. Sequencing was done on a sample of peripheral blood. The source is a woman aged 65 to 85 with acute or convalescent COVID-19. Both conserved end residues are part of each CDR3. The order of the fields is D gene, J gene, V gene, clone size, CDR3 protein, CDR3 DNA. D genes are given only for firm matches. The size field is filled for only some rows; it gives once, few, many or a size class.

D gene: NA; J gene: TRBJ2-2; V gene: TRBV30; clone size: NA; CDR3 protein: CAWRALGNTGELFF; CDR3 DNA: TGTGCCTGGAGGGCACTAGGGAACACCGGGGAGCTGTTTTTT
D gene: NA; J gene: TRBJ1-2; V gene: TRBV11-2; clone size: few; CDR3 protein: CASSSRLNTGSGYTF; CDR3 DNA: TGTGCCAGCAGCTCTCGTTTAAACACAGGGTCGGGCTACACCTTC
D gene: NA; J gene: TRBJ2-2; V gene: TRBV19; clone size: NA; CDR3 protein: CASSLVRENTGELFF; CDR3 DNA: TGTGCCAGTAGCTTGGTGCGGGAGAACACCGGGGAGCTGTTTTTT
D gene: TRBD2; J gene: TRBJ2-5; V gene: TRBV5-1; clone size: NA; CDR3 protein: CASSPGTSGSWAETQYF; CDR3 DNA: TGCGCCAGCAGCCCCGGGACTAGCGGGAGTTGGGCGGAGACCCAGTACTTC
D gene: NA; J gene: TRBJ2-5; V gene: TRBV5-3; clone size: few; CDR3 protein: CARSFIRLRETQYF; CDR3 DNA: TGTGCCAGAAGCTTTATCCGGCTGAGGGAGACCCAGTACTTC
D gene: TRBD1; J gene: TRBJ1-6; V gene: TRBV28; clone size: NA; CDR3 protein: CASRTGVLDSPLHF; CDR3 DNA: TGTGCCAGCAGAACAGGGGTTTTGGATTCACCCCTCCACTTT
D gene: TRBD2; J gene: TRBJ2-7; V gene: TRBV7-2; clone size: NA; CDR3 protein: CASSYASGSVRDEQYF; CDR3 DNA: TGTGCCAGCAGCTACGCTAGCGGGAGTGTTCGAGACGAGCAGTACTTC
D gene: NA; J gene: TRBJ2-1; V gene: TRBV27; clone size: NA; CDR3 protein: CASSEADSEQFF; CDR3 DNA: TGTGCCAGCAGTGAGGCAGACAGTGAGCAGTTCTTC
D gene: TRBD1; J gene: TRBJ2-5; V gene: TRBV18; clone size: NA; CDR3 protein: CASSRSNRGYQETQYF; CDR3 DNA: TGTGCCAGCTCACGGAGCAACAGGGGGTACCAAGAGACCCAGTACTTC
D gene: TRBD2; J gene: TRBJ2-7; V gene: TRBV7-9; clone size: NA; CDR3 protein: CASSFPGAGGINEQYF; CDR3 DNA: TGTGCCAGCAGCTTCCCGGGGGCGGGAGGAATCAACGAGCAGTACTTC
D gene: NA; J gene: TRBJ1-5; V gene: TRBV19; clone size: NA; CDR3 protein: CASSIDSPTGLNQPQHF; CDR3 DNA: TGTGCCAGTAGTATAGACTCCCCCACGGGACTCAATCAGCCCCAGCATTTT
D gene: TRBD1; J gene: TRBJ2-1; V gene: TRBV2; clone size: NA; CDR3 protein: CASSAQGGGEQFF; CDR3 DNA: TGTGCCAGCAGTGCTCAAGGGGGCGGTGAGCAGTTCTTC
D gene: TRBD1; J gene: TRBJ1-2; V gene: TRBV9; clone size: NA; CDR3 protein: CASSAGQVFNYGYTF; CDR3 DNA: TGTGCCAGCAGCGCTGGACAGGTGTTTAACTATGGCTACACCTTC
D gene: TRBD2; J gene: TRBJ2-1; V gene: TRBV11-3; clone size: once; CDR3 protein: CASSWGLADNEQFF; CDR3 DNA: TGTGCCAGCAGCTGGGGACTAGCGGACAATGAGCAGTTCTTC
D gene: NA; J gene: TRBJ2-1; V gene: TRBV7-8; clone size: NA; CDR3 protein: CASSQWWRDSSYNEQFF; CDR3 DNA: TGTGCCAGCAGCCAGTGGTGGCGGGACAGCTCCTACAATGAGCAGTTCTTC
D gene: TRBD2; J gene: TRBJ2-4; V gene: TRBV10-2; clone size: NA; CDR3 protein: CASSEQVAGGYF; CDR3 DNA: TGCGCCAGCAGTGAGCAGGTAGCGGGAGGGTACTTC
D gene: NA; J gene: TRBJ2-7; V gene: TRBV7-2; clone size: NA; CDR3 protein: CASSLVREQYF; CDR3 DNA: TGTGCCAGCAGCTTAGTGCGCGAGCAGTACTTC
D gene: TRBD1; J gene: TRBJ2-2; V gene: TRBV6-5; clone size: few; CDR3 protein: CASSPQGANTGELFF; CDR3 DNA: TGTGCCAGCAGTCCTCAGGGGGCCAACACCGGGGAGCTGTTTTTT